The 10 T cell receptor beta chains given below trace back to one sample, sequenced in a study of identical twins. MiXCR, applied by TCRdb to the 5' RACE reads, yields one record per CDR3 protein. Of about 1.7 million distinct CDR3 sequences in the sample, less than 35% were seen once. Sequenced material: cord blood. The receptors originated from a newborn girl in good health.

A few counts support this clonotype. This rearrangement joins TRBV6-5 to TRBJ2-7, with 11 bases matching TRBD2. This CDR3 spans 16 amino acids. Germline-derived CDR1 and CDR2 are MNHEY and SVGAGI. The V and J ends lost 6 bases and 2 bases, in that order; junction bases with no gene match: 9. CDR3 in DNA: TGTGCCAGCAGAACTAACCGACTAGCGGGGACCTACGAGCAGTACTTC. It translates to CASRTNRLAGTYEQYF.

V usage is TRBV12-3 or TRBV12-4 and J usage is TRBJ2-3; D unresolved. The CDR3 totals 15 residues. V lost 3 bases to trimming and J lost 3 bases, with 13 bases between them. The chain's CDR3 is CASSFRDGRTDTQYF. The CDR3 DNA follows: TGTGCCAGCAGTTTCCGCGATGGGCGGACAGATACGCAGTATTTT.

A few counts support this clonotype. This chain connects TRBV2 to TRBJ2-4; no clear D gene. The J call could be wrong; TRBJ2-5 is a better fit for the DNA end. The CDR3 extends over 11 amino acids. Per germline, CDR1 SNHLY and CDR2 FYNNEI. CDR3 loop: CASTGSETQYF. The DNA for the CDR3 is TGTGCCAGCACAGGTTCAGAGACCCAGTACTTC.

The chain recombines TRBV5-1 with TRBJ2-1; TRBD2 matches at 12 bases. Losses at the gene ends were 4 bases for V and 1 base for J; bases not matched to a gene: 6. This CDR3 has 17 amino acids. Germline values: CDR1 SGHRS, CDR2 YFSETQ. CDR3 sequence: CASSPGLAGDSYNEQFF. The CDR3 DNA is TGCGCCAGCAGCCCGGGACTAGCGGGCGATTCCTACAATGAGCAGTTCTTC.

The chain has TRBV3-1 and TRBJ2-6; no clear D gene. Trimming took 0 bases from V and 0 from J, leaving 6 bases between them. Per germline, CDR1 LGHDT and CDR2 YNNKEL (reference sequence). The CDR3 is 16 residues long. CDR3 in amino acids: CASSQDSSSGANVLTF. In nucleotides, the CDR3 is TGTGCCAGCAGCCAAGATTCAAGCTCTGGGGCCAACGTCCTGACTTTC.

A few counts support this clonotype. This chain connects TRBV29-1 to TRBJ1-2, with D uncertain. Germline CDR1 reads SQVTM; CDR2 reads ANQGSEA. V was shortened by 0 bases and J by 4 bases, with 12 bases between the two germline ends. The CDR3 sequence is 14 residues long. CDR3 sequence reads: CSVEDWISGYGYTF. The CDR3, as DNA: TGCAGCGTTGAAGATTGGATAAGCGGCTATGGCTACACCTTC.

This chain joins TRBV5-1 and TRBJ2-3; D ambiguous. The CDR3 spans 14 residues. Germline CDR1 reads SGHRS; CDR2 reads YFSETQ. Trimming removed 4 bases at V and 2 bases at J, with 11 bases between. The CDR3 loop is CASSRPIPTDTQYF. The DNA for the CDR3 is TGCGCCAGCAGCCGTCCGATCCCCACAGATACGCAGTATTTT.

In its sample, this clonotype was seen many times. The J gene is TRBJ2-3, the V gene TRBV5-1, with no clear D. The germline V gene encodes CDR1 SGHRS and CDR2 YFSETQ. V was clipped by 1 base and J by 2 bases, with 5 bases between them. The CDR3 sequence is 13 residues long. CDR3 region: CASSLSATDTQYF. The CDR3 region has the DNA TGCGCCAGCAGCTTGTCGGCCACAGATACGCAGTATTTT.

This sequence joins TRBV14 and TRBJ1-2; no clear D. V was shortened by 2 bases and J by 1 base, with 5 bases between the two germline ends. This CDR3 is 13 amino acids long. Germline V lookup: CDR1 SGHDN, CDR2 FVKESK. The CDR3 protein is CASSQLNNYGYTF. The DNA for the CDR3 is TGTGCCAGCAGCCAACTGAATAACTATGGCTACACCTTC.

Turning to this clonotype: One base separates it from a far larger clone, so it is likely a read error. This chain uses TRBV7-9 with TRBJ2-5, with 9 bases that match TRBD1. Matching the DNA end better, TRBJ2-7 makes the J call doubtful. This CDR3 contains 14 residues. Germline loops: CDR1 SEHNR, CDR2 FQNEAQ (reference sequence). The chain's CDR3 is CAGSLGTGFYEQYF. The CDR3 DNA reads as TGTGCCGGCAGCTTAGGGACAGGGTTTTACGAGCAGTACTTC.